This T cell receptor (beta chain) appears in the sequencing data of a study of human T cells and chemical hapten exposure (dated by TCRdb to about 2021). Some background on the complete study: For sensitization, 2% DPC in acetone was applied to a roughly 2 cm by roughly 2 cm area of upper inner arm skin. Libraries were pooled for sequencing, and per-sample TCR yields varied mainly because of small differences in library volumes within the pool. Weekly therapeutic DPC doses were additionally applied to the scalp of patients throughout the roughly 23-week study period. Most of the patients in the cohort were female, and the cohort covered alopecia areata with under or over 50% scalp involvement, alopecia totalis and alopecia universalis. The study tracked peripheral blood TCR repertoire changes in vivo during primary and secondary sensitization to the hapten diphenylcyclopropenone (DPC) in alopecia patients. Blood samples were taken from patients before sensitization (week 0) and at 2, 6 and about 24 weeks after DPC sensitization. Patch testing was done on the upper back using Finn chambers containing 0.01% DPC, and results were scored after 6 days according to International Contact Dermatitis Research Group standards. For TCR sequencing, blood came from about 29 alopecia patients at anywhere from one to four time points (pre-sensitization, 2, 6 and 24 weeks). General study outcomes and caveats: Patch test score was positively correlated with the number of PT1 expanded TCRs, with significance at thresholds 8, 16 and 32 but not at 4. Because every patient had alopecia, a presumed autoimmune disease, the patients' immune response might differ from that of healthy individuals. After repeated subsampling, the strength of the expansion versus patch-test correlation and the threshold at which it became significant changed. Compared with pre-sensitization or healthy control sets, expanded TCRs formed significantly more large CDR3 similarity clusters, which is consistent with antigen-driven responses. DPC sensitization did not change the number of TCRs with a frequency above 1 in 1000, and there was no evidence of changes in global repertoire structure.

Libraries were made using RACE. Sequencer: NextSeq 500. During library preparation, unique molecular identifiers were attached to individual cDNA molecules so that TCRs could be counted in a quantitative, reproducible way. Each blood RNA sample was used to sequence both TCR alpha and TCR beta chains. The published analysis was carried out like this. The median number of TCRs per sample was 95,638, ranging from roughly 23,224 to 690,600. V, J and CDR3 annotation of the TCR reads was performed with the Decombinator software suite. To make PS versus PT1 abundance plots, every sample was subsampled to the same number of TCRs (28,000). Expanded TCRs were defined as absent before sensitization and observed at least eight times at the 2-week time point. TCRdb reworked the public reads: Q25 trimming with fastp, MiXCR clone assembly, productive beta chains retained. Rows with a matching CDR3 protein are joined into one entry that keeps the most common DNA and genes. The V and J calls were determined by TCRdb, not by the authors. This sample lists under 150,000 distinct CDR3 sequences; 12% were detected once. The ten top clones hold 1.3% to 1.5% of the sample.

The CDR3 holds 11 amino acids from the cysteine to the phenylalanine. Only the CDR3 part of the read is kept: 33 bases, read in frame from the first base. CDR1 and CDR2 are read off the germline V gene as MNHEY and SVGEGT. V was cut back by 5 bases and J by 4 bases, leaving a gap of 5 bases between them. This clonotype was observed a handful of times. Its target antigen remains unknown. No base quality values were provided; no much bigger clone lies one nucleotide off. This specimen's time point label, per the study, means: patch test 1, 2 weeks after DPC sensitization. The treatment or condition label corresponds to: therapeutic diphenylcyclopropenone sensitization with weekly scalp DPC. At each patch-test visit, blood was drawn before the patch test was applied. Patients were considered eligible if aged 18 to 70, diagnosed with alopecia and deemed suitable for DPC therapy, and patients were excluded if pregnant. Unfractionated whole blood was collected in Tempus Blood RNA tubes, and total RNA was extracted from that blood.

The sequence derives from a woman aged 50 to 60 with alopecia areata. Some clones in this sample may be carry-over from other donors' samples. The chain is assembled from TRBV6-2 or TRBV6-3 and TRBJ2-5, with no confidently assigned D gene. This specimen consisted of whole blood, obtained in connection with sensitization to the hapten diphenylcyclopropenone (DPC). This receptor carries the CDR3 CASSMGETQYF. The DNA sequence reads TGTGCCAGCAGTATGGGAGAGACCCAGTACTTC.